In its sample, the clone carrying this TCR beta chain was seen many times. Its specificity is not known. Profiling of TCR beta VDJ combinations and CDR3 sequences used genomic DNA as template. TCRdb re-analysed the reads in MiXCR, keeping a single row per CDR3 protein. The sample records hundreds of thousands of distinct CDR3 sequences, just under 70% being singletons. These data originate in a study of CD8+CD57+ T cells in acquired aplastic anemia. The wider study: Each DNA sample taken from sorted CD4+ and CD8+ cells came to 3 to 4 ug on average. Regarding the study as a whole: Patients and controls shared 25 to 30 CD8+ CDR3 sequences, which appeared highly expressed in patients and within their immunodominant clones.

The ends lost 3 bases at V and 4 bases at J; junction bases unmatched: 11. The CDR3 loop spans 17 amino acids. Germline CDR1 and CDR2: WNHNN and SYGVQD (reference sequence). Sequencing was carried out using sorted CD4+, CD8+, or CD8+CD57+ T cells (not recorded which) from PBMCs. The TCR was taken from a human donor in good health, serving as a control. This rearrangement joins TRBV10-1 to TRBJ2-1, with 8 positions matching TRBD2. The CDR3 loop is CASSDRLGGGKYNEQFF. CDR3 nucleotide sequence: TGCGCCAGCAGTGACCGCTTGGGCGGGGGGAAATACAATGAGCAGTTCTTC.